The source of this TCR beta chain is a study of T cells in Graves' hyperthyroidism and ophthalmopathy. The study, taken as a whole, reports: The model forecast ophthalmopathy, anticipating it by a median around 6.5 months before onset. Most clonotypes expanded in the thyroid (above 0.001) were also present in blood.

Template material for amplifying TCR beta CDR3 regions consisted of RNA transcripts. The TCR CDR3 first-round RT-PCR relied on the HTBI primer set. TCRdb called the multiplex PCR reads again in MiXCR, with one record for every CDR3 protein. The sample lists roughly 520,000 distinct CDR3 sequences; around 24% were seen once. CDR1 is MDHEN, CDR2 SYDVKM, per germline. The CDR3 is made up of 11 amino acids. V was pared by 7 bases and J by 3 bases, with 4 bases between. This clonotype was picked up many times. As yet, its antigen is unknown. V and J are TRBV28 and TRBJ1-3; D is ambiguous. The specimen sequenced was blood. The TCR originated in a woman aged 30 to 39 with Graves' ophthalmopathy. The DNA for the CDR3 is TGTGCCAGCACAAATGGAAACACCATATATTTT. Translation: CASTNGNTIYF.